This entry is about one T cell receptor (beta chain). CDR3 length: 14 amino acids. CDR1 SGHRS and CDR2 YFSETQ come from the germline V gene. V dropped 6 bases and J dropped 2; count of bases not matched to a gene: 6. The data are from a study of blood T cell repertoires in COVID-19. Sequenced by immunoSEQ multiplex PCR; TCRdb stores in-frame clones only, minus some. The sample contains about 190,000 clones, less than 80% of which appear only once. What was sequenced was peripheral blood. V and J are TRBV5-1 and TRBJ1-1, with 8 bases identical to TRBD1. The sequence came from a woman between 45 and 65 years old with acute or convalescent COVID-19. Here the CDR3 reads CASIPDRANTEAFF. Written as DNA, the CDR3 is TGCGCCAGCATCCCGGACAGGGCAAACACTGAAGCTTTCTTT. The whole variable domain, filled in from reference TRBV5-1 and TRBJ1-1, reads KAGVTQTPRYLIKTRGQQVTLSCSPISGHRSVSWYQQTPGQGLQFLFEYFSETQRNKGNFPGRFSGRQFSNSRSEMNVSTLELGDSALYLCASIPDRANTEAFFGQGTRLTVV.